One and the same sample provided the 27 T cell receptor beta chains below, sequenced in a study of shared clonotypes between healthy human individuals. Profiled with immunoSEQ multiplex PCR; TCRdb holds only in-frame clones, not every one. Seen here are fewer than 3 million clones, 85% to 95% observed once, and the top ten hold more than 0.35%. Specimen: naive CD4+ T cells from PBMCs. Subset here: CD45RA+ positively selected. The origin of the receptors is a man younger than 35 in good health. Some clones in this sample may be carry-over from other donors' samples.

The rearrangement links TRBV4-3 to TRBJ2-1; possibly TRBD2 for D (5 bases). CDR1 LGHNA and CDR2 YSLEER come from the germline V gene. The V gene lost 1 base and the J gene lost 6 bases, with 19 bases spanning the gap. The CDR3 contains 17 residues. The CDR3 DNA follows: TGCGCCAGCAGCCAAGGTTTCGGCGGGTGGGTTACCAATGAGCAGTTCTTC. It codes for CASSQGFGGWVTNEQFF.

The rearrangement links TRBV5-1 to TRBJ1-2, with D unresolved. Germline V lookup: CDR1 SGHRS, CDR2 YFSETQ. The V end lost 0 bases, the J end lost 0 bases, and 12 bases lay between the germline ends. The CDR3 runs 16 residues. The CDR3 here is CASSLGPGPTNYGYTF. In nucleotides, the CDR3 is TGCGCCAGCAGCTTGGGGCCCGGACCTACTAACTATGGCTACACCTTC.

The chain recombines TRBV28 with TRBJ2-1; 12 positions match TRBD2. The V segment lost 5 bases and the J segment 10 bases; nucleotides outside the gene matches: 9. From germline, CDR1 is MDHEN and CDR2 SYDVKM. The CDR3 totals 15 residues. CDR3 nucleotides: TGTGCCAGCAGTCTTGTGACTAGCGGGAGAGGGGAGCAGTTCTTC. It is translated as CASSLVTSGRGEQFF.

This chain links TRBV4-1 with TRBJ2-7, with D maybe TRBD1 (6 bases). Germline assignment: CDR1 MGHRA and CDR2 YSYEKL. This CDR3 region has 15 residues. The V end lost 7 bases, the J end lost 0 bases, and 16 bases lay between the germline ends. The CDR3 loop is CASTLVDRHSYEQYF. The DNA for the CDR3 is TGCGCCAGCACCCTAGTGGACAGACACTCCTACGAGCAGTACTTC.

This rearrangement joins TRBV28 to TRBJ1-4, with 7 bases fitting TRBD1. Trimming removed 5 bases from V and 7 bases from J; junction bases left unmatched: 10. CDR1 and CDR2 (germline): MDHEN, SYDVKM. CDR3 length equals 15 residues. The CDR3 DNA is TGTGCCAGCAGTCGACAGGGATTACGGGGTGAAAAACTGTTTTTT. It yields the protein CASSRQGLRGEKLFF. The full variable domain, in which reference TRBV28 and TRBJ1-4 provide the parts outside the CDR3, is DVKVTQSSRYLVKRTGEKVFLECVQDMDHENMFWYRQDPGLGLRLIYFSYDVKMKEKGDIPEGYSVSREKKERFSLILESASTNQTSMYLCASSRQGLRGEKLFFGSGTQLSVL.

For the CDR3, the DNA is TGTGCCAGCAGTTTACCGGGGAACCGGGAGCAGTACTTC. This translates into CASSLPGNREQYF. The chain joins TRBV28 to TRBJ2-7; D perhaps matches TRBD2 (5 bases). The CDR3 is 13 residues long. V dropped 2 bases and J dropped 7 bases, with 12 bases sitting between them. The germline V gene encodes CDR1 MDHEN and CDR2 SYDVKM.

This rearrangement joins TRBV6-5 to TRBJ2-5; D is unresolved. The germline gives CDR1 MNHEY, CDR2 SVGAGI. Trimming stripped 8 bases from V and 1 base from J, with 17 bases between. The CDR3 has 15 amino acids. CDR3 DNA sequence: TGTGCCAGCTCCATCAGAGTTGGTGCCCAAGAGACCCAGTACTTC. Protein product: CASSIRVGAQETQYF.

This clone was found a few times. The genes are TRBV7-9 and TRBJ1-1; weak D call: TRBD1 (6 bases). V was pared by 5 bases and J by 7 bases, with 14 bases between. Germline CDR1 SEHNR, CDR2 FQNEAQ (reference sequence). The CDR3 sequence is 13 residues long. CDR3 DNA: TGTGCCAGCAGCAAACAGGGAGGGGTTGAAGCTTTCTTT. Translation: CASSKQGGVEAFF.

This chain uses TRBV5-6 with TRBJ1-1; 8 nucleotides match TRBD1. Trimming took 6 bases from V and 0 from J; bases not matched to a gene: 10. The CDR3 sequence is 16 residues long. Germline CDR1 reads SGHDT; CDR2 reads YYEEEE. CDR3 DNA sequence: TGTGCCAGCATACGGAGACGACAGGGGTTGAACACTGAAGCTTTCTTT. Encoded protein: CASIRRRQGLNTEAFF.

The chain recombines TRBV27 with TRBJ2-1; no clear D gene. From germline, CDR1 is MNHEY and CDR2 SMNVEV (reference sequence). V lost 7 bases and J lost 0, with 10 bases in between. The CDR3 runs to 14 residues. The CDR3 here is CASNSLISYNEQFF. Here the CDR3 DNA reads TGTGCCAGCAACTCCTTGATCTCCTACAATGAGCAGTTCTTC.

This CDR3 is CASKASGSSNYGYTF. CDR3 sequence (DNA): TGTGCCAGTAAAGCCTCTGGGTCATCTAACTATGGCTACACCTTC. V gene TRBV19 combines with J gene TRBJ1-2; D not resolved. The CDR3 loop spans 15 amino acids. The V end was cut by 7 bases, the J end by 0 bases, with 15 bases between. Germline V lookup: CDR1 LNHDA, CDR2 SQIVND (reference sequence).

This rearrangement joins TRBV28 to TRBJ2-5; TRBD1 agrees at 7 bases. The J call may be in error: the DNA end matches TRBJ2-7 better. CDR3 length equals 12 residues. Germline assignment: CDR1 MDHEN and CDR2 SYDVKM. The CDR3 protein is CASRQGSYEQYF. For the CDR3, the DNA is TGTGCCTCGCGACAGGGCTCCTACGAGCAGTACTTC.

This clone has just one count. The V call is TRBV5-4, the J call TRBJ1-2; D might be TRBD1 (6 bases). CDR1 and CDR2 from the germline V gene are SGHNT and YYREEE (reference sequence). The ends were cut back, 0 bases at V and 5 bases at J, with 14 bases in the middle. This CDR3 spans 15 amino acids. In DNA form, the CDR3 reads TGTGCCAGCAGCTTGGCAACACAGGGAGGTTATGGCTACACCTTC. Its protein product is CASSLATQGGYGYTF.

To note about this clone: Other DNA sequences of this sample code for an identical CDR3. J is TRBJ2-3 and V is TRBV9, with TRBD2 matching 7 bases. The V and J ends lost 1 base and 0 bases, in that order; junction bases with no gene match: 5. Germline V gives CDR1 SGDLS, CDR2 YYNGEE. CDR3 length: 16 amino acids. DNA for the CDR3: TGTGCCAGCAGCGTATCTAGCGGAATCAGCACAGATACGCAGTATTTT. This gives the protein CASSVSSGISTDTQYF.

This chain joins TRBV18 and TRBJ1-2; D is possibly TRBD1 (6 bases). The CDR3 has 15 amino acids. V lost 2 bases to trimming and J lost 0 bases, with 10 bases between them. Germline lookup yields CDR1 KGHSH and CDR2 LQKENI. CDR3 residues: CASSPEDSANYGYTF. The CDR3 bases are TGTGCCAGCTCACCAGAGGACAGCGCTAACTATGGCTACACCTTC.

The V gene is TRBV7-3, the J gene TRBJ2-7, with TRBD1 matching over 8 bases. The CDR3 totals 12 residues. Germline V gene data show CDR1 as SGHTA and CDR2 as FQGTGA. The trim removed 6 bases at V and 4 bases at J, leaving 2 bases unmatched. CDR3 region: CASRTGDYEQYF. CDR3 nucleotides: TGTGCCAGCAGGACAGGGGATTACGAGCAGTACTTC.

This clone turned up a few times. The V and J genes are TRBV12-5 and TRBJ1-2, with no clear D. There are 13 residues in the CDR3. CDR1 is LGHNT and CDR2 is FRNRAP in the germline V gene. The V and J ends lost 4 bases and 3 bases respectively, with 9 bases between them. As DNA, the CDR3 is TGTGCTAGTGGTTCTGGCATGGACTATGGCTACACCTTC. This sequence encodes CASGSGMDYGYTF.

The CDR3: CSVGGQDQRAFF. Here the CDR3 DNA reads TGCAGCGTTGGGGGCCAGGACCAGAGGGCTTTCTTT. The V call is TRBV29-1, the J call TRBJ1-1; D is perhaps TRBD1 (5 bases). The germline gives CDR1 SQVTM, CDR2 ANQGSEA. This CDR3 has 12 residues. V lost 4 bases, J lost 11 bases, and 17 bases lay in between.

This clone is a singleton in its sample. The V call is TRBV7-3, the J call TRBJ1-2, with D possibly being TRBD1 (5 bases). In germline, CDR1 is SGHTA, CDR2 FQGTGA. The CDR3 contains 14 residues. V dropped 2 bases and J dropped 5 bases, with 12 bases sitting between them. The chain's CDR3 is CASSLLGQRYGYTF. CDR3 DNA: TGTGCCAGCAGCTTACTGGGGCAGAGATATGGCTACACCTTC.

DNA of the CDR3: TGTGCCAGCAGTGTACGTCTTGAGGGGCGGGACGAGCAGTACTTC. Amino acid sequence: CASSVRLEGRDEQYF. This rearrangement joins TRBV25-1 to TRBJ2-7; the D gene could be TRBD1 or TRBD2 (5 bases each). The V gene's germline CDR1 is MGHDK and CDR2 SYGVNS. This CDR3 has 15 residues. Trimming removed 4 bases from V and 5 bases from J, with 18 bases in between.

In this sample, this clone turned up a few times. V gene TRBV5-1 combines with J gene TRBJ2-3; D not certain. This CDR3 is built from 15 residues. Germline CDR1 SGHRS, CDR2 YFSETQ. The V and J ends lost 0 bases and 0 bases respectively, with 8 bases between them. The CDR3 DNA follows: TGCGCCAGCAGCTTGGCCCCAGCTAGCACAGATACGCAGTATTTT. It encodes CASSLAPASTDTQYF.

J is TRBJ1-1 and V is TRBV27; TRBD1 matches at 7 bases. The CDR3 length is 15 residues. The germline gives CDR1 MNHEY, CDR2 SMNVEV (reference sequence). Trimming removed 3 bases from V and 4 bases from J; junction bases left unmatched: 8. The CDR3 DNA reads TGTGCCAGCAGTTTTTTGGGGACAGACGGCACTGAAGCTTTCTTT. Protein product: CASSFLGTDGTEAFF.

The table lists this clone with a few counts. The same CDR3 arises from other DNA sequences in this sample as well. The chain uses TRBV5-6 and TRBJ1-1; D unresolved. Trimming pared 0 bases from V and 5 bases from J, leaving 8 bases between. The CDR3 loop spans 13 amino acids. CDR1 is SGHDT, CDR2 YYEEEE, per germline. For the CDR3, the DNA is TGTGCCAGCAGCTTGGTCTCCGGGACTGAAGCTTTCTTT. This gives the protein CASSLVSGTEAFF.

The chain is built from TRBV9 and TRBJ2-2; D perhaps matches TRBD2 (6 bases). Germline-derived CDR1 and CDR2 are SGDLS and YYNGEE. V lost 3 bases, J lost 4 bases, and 13 bases lay in between. The CDR3 sequence is 15 residues long. CDR3 amino acids: CASSAFLGGTGELFF. The CDR3 region has the DNA TGTGCCAGCAGCGCCTTTCTGGGGGGCACCGGGGAGCTGTTTTTT.

As for this clone: A read error may account for a junction end that differs from germline. The J gene is TRBJ2-1, the V gene TRBV7-8; 8 bases agree with TRBD2. The CDR3 loop spans 14 amino acids. Germline CDR1 is SGHVS and CDR2 is FQNEAQ. The CDR3: CASGFQRENDEQFF. The DNA of the CDR3 is TGTGCCAGCGGCTTCCAGCGGGAGAACGATGAGCAGTTCTTC.

V usage is TRBV28 and J usage is TRBJ2-1; the match to TRBD2 covers 13 bases. J was trimmed by 2 bases and V by 4 bases; bases with no gene match: 20. The V gene's germline CDR1 is MDHEN and CDR2 SYDVKM. This CDR3 spans 22 amino acids. CDR3 sequence reads: CASSSPTQGPSGTSGTYNEQFF. DNA of the CDR3: TGTGCCAGCAGTTCCCCTACTCAGGGGCCGTCCGGGACTAGCGGGACCTACAATGAGCAGTTCTTC. The full variable domain, its missing parts supplied by reference TRBV28 and TRBJ2-1, is DVKVTQSSRYLVKRTGEKVFLECVQDMDHENMFWYRQDPGLGLRLIYFSYDVKMKEKGDIPEGYSVSREKKERFSLILESASTNQTSMYLCASSSPTQGPSGTSGTYNEQFFGPGTRLTVL.

In its sample, this clone was seen once. This chain uses TRBV6-5 with TRBJ1-5; the D is unclear. CDR1 is MNHEY, CDR2 SVGAGI, per germline. The V gene lost 6 bases and the J gene lost 0 bases, with 9 bases spanning the gap. This CDR3 has 14 amino acids. CDR3 region: CASRQLVSNQPQHF. Written as DNA, the CDR3 is TGTGCCAGCAGACAGCTCGTTAGCAATCAGCCCCAGCATTTT.